This T cell receptor beta chain was identified in a study of neoadjuvant nivolumab and ipilimumab in lung cancer. As for the study in general: The combination arm added day-1 ipilimumab 1 mg/kg to nivolumab 3 mg/kg on days 1, 15, 29. General study findings and limits: Higher pretherapy blood TCR richness went with higher resected-tumor richness.

Concerning this clone itself: Its target is unknown. One end of the junction varies from germline; a read error may be responsible.

Germline CDR1 and CDR2: MDHEN and SYDVKM. The CDR3 covers 13 residues. Assay: immunoSEQ multiplex PCR; the TCRdb copy retains only in-frame clones and omits some. Here the sample spans approximately 5,100 clones, 70% to 80% being singletons. The clonotype was recovered from an adult with non-small cell lung cancer. Some clones in this sample may be carry-over from other donors' samples. This chain connects TRBV28 to TRBJ2-7; 8 bases agree with TRBD2. The sequenced sample was normal lung tissue adjacent to the tumor, obtained after neoadjuvant nivolumab, alone or with ipilimumab, at or shortly before surgery. The CDR3 bases are TGTGCCAGCAGCCCTCAGGCAATTAGCGGGGCCAATTTC. This translates into CASSPQAISGANF.